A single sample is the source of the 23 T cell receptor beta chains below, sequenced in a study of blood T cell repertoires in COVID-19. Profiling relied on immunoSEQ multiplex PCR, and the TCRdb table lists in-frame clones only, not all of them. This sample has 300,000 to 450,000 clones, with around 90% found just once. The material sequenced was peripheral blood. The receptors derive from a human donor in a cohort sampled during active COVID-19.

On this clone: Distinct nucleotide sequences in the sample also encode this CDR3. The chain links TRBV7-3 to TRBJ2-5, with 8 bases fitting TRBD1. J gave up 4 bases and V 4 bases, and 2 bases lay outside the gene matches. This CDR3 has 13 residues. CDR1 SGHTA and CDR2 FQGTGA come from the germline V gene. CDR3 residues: CASSSDRGETQYF. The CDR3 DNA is TGTGCCAGCAGCTCCGACAGGGGAGAGACCCAGTACTTC.

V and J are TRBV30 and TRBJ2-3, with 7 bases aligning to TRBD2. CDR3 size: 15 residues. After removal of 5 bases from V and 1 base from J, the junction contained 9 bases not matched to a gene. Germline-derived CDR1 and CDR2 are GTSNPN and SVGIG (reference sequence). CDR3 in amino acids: CAWEQSGTGTDTQYF. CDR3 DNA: TGTGCCTGGGAACAAAGCGGGACCGGCACAGATACGCAGTATTTT.

The CDR3 spells CASSTQLAFEQFF. CDR3 sequence (DNA): TGTGCCAGTAGTACCCAGCTAGCGTTTGAGCAGTTCTTC. The V call is TRBV19, the J call TRBJ2-1, with a weak D call TRBD2 (6 bases). This CDR3 is 13 amino acids long. V shed 4 bases and J shed 9 bases, with 13 bases lying between them. Germline loops: CDR1 LNHDA, CDR2 SQIVND (reference sequence).

For the CDR3, the DNA is TGTGCCAGCAGCTTAGATCAGGTTGGGACCCAGTACTTC. Encoded protein: CASSLDQVGTQYF. The chain couples TRBV11-2 to TRBJ2-5; D remains unclear. Germline assignment: CDR1 SGHAT and CDR2 FQNNGV. The CDR3 length is 13 residues. V was trimmed by 0 bases and J by 7 bases, leaving 9 bases between them. Supplemented by reference TRBV11-2 and TRBJ2-5, the full variable domain reads EAGVAQSPRYKIIEKRQSVAFWCNPISGHATLYWYQQILGQGPKLLIQFQNNGVVDDSQLPKDRFSAERLKGVDSTLKIQPAKLEDSAVYLCASSLDQVGTQYFGPGTRLLVL.

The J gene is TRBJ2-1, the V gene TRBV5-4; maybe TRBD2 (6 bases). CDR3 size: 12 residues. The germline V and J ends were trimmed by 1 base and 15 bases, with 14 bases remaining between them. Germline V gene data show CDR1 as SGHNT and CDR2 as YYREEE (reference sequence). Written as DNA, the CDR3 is TGTGCCAGCAGCTTGCCGAACTTGCGGGGGTTCTTC. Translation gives CASSLPNLRGFF.

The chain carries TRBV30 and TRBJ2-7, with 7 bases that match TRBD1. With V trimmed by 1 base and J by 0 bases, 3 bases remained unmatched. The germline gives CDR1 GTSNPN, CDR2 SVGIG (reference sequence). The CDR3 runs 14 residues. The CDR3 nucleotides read TGTGCCTGGAGTGGCAGGGGGTACTCCTACGAGCAGTACTTC. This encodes CAWSGRGYSYEQYF.

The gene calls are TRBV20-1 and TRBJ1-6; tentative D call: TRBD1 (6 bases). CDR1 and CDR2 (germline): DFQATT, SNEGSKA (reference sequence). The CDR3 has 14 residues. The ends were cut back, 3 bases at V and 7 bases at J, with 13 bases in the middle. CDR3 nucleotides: TGCAGTGCTAGTGGGTCAGGGGCGAATTCACCCCTCCACTTT. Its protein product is CSASGSGANSPLHF.

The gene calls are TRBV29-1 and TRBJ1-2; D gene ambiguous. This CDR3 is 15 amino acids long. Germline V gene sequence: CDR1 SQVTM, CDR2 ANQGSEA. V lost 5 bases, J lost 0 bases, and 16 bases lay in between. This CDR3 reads CSVQGGHPANYGYTF. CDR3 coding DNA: TGCAGCGTTCAAGGTGGGCACCCAGCTAACTATGGCTACACCTTC.

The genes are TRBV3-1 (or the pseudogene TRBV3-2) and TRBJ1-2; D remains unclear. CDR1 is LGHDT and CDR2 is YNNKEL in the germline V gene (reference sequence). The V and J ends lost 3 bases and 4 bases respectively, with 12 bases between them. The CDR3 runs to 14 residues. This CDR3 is CASSQWTGGYGYTF. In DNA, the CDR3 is TGTGCCAGCAGCCAGTGGACGGGAGGCTATGGCTACACCTTC.

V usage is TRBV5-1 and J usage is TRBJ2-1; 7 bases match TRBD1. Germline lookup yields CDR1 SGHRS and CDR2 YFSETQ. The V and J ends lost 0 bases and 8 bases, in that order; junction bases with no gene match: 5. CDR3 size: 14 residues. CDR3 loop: CASSLGWDSYEQFF. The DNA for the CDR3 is TGCGCCAGCAGCTTGGGATGGGACAGTTATGAGCAGTTCTTC.

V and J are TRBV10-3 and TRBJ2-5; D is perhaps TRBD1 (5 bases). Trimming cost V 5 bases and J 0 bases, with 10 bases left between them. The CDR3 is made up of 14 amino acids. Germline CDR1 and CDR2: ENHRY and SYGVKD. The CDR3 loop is CAISHDRDQETQYF. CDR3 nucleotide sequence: TGTGCCATCAGTCACGACAGAGACCAAGAGACCCAGTACTTC.

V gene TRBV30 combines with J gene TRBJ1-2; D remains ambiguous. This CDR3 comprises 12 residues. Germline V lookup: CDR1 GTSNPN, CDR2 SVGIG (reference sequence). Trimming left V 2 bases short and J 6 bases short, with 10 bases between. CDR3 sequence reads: CAWSQVTDGYTF. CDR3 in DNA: TGTGCCTGGAGTCAGGTTACGGATGGCTACACCTTC.

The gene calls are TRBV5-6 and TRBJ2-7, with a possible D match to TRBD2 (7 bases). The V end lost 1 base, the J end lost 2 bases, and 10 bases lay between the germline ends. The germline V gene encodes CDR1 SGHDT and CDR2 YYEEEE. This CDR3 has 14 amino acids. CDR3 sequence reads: CASSLRGATYEQYF. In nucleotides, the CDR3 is TGTGCCAGCAGCTTGCGGGGGGCAACCTACGAGCAGTACTTC.

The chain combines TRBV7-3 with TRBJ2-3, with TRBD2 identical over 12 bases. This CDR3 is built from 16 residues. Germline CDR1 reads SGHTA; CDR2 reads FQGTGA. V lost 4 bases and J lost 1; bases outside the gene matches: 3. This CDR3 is CASSWTSGKGTDTQYF. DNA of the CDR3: TGTGCCAGCAGCTGGACTAGCGGGAAGGGCACAGATACGCAGTATTTT.

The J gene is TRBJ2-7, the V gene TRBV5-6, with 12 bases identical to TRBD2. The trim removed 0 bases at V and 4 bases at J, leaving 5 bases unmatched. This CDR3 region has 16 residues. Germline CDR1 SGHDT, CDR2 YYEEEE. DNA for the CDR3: TGTGCCAGCAGCTTGGCCGCTAGCGGGGGGGATTACGAGCAGTACTTC. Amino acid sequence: CASSLAASGGDYEQYF.

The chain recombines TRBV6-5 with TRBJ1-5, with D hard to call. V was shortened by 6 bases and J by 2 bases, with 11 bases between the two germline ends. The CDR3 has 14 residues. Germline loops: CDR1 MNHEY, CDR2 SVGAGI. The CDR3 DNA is TGTGCCAGCAGCCTCCAACTGGGCAATCAGCCCCAGCATTTT. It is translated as CASSLQLGNQPQHF.

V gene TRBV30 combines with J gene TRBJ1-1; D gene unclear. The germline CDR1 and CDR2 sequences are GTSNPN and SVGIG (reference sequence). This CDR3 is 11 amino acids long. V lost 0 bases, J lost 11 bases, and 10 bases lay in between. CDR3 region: CAWSVGVRAFF. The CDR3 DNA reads TGTGCCTGGAGTGTGGGAGTGAGGGCTTTCTTT.

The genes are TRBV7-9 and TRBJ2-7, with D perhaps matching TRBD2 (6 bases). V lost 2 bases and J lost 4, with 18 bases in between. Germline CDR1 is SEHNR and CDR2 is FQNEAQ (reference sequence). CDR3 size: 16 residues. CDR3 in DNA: TGTGCCAGCAGCTTAAACCCTCGTGGGAGGTGGTACGAGCAGTACTTC. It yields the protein CASSLNPRGRWYEQYF.

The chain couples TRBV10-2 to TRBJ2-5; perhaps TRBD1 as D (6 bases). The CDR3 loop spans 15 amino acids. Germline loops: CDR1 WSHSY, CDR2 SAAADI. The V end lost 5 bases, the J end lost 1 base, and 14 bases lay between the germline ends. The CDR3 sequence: CASSPERGTQETQYF. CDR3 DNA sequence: TGCGCCAGCAGTCCGGAGAGGGGGACCCAAGAGACCCAGTACTTC.

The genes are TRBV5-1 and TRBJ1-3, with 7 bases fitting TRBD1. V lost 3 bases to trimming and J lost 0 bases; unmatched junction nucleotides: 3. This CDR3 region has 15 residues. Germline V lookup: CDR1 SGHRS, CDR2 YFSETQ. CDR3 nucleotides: TGCGCCAGCAGCTCACAGGGGTTCTCTGGAAACACCATATATTTT. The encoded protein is CASSSQGFSGNTIYF. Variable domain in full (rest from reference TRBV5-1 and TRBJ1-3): KAGVTQTPRYLIKTRGQQVTLSCSPISGHRSVSWYQQTPGQGLQFLFEYFSETQRNKGNFPGRFSGRQFSNSRSEMNVSTLELGDSALYLCASSSQGFSGNTIYFGEGSWLTVV.

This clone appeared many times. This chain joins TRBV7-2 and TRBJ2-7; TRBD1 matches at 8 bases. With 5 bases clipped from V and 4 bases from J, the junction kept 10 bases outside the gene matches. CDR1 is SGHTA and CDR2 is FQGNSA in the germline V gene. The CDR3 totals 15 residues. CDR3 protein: CASSPQGVTGYEQYF. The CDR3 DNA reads TGTGCCAGCAGCCCACAGGGGGTGACTGGGTACGAGCAGTACTTC.

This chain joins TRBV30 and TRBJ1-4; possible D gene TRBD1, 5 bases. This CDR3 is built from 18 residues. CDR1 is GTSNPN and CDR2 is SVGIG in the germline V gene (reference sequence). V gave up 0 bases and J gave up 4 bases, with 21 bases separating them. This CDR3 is CAWSVRGTRSGINEKLFF. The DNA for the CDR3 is TGTGCCTGGAGTGTACGCGGGACCCGATCGGGGATTAATGAAAAACTGTTTTTT.

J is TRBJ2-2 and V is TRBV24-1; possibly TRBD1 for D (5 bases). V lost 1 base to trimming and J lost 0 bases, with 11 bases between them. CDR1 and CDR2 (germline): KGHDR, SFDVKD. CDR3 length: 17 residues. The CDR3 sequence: CATSDLGARSNTGELFF. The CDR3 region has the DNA TGTGCCACCAGTGATTTAGGGGCCAGATCGAACACCGGGGAGCTGTTTTTT.